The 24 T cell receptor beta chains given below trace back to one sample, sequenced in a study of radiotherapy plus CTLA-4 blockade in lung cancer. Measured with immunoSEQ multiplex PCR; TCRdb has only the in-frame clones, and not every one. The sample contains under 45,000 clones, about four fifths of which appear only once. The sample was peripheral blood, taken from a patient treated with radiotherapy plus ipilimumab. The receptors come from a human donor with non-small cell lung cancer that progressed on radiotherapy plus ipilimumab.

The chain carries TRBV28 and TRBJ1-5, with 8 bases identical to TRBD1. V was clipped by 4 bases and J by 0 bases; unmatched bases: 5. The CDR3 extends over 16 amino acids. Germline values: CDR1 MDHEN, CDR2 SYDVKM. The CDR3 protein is CASSSTQGGSNQPQHF. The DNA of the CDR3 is TGTGCCAGCAGTTCGACACAGGGGGGTAGCAATCAGCCCCAGCATTTT.

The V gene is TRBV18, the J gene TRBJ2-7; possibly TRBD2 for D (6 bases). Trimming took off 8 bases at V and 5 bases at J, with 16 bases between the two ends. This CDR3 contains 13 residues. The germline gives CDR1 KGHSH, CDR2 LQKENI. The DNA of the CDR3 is TGTGCCAGCCAGGGCCTTAGCGGCCACGAGCAGTACTTC. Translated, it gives CASQGLSGHEQYF.

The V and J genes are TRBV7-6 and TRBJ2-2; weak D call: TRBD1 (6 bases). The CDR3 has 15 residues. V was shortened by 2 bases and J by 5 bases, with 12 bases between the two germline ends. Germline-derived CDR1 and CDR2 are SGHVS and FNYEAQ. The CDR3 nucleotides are TGTGCCAGCAGCTTAATAGGGGGAAAGACCGGGGAGCTGTTTTTT. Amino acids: CASSLIGGKTGELFF.

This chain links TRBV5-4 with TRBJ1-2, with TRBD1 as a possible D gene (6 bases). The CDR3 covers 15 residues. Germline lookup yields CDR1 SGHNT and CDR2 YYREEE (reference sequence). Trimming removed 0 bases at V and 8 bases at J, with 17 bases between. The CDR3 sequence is CASSLVVEGVGGYTF. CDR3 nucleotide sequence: TGTGCCAGCAGCTTGGTCGTCGAGGGGGTTGGCGGCTACACCTTC.

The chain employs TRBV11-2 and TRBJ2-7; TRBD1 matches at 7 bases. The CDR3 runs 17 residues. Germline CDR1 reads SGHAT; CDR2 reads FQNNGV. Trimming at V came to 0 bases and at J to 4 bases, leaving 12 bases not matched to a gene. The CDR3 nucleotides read TGTGCCAGCAGCTTAGATGACCAGAGGACAGGTTATTACGAGCAGTACTTC. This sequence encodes CASSLDDQRTGYYEQYF. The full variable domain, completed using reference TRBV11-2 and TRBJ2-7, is EAGVAQSPRYKIIEKRQSVAFWCNPISGHATLYWYQQILGQGPKLLIQFQNNGVVDDSQLPKDRFSAERLKGVDSTLKIQPAKLEDSAVYLCASSLDDQRTGYYEQYFGPGTRLTVT.

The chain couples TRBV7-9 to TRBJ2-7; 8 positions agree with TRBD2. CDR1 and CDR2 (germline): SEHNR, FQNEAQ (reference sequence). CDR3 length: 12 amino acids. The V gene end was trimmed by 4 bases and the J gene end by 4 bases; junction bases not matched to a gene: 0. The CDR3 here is CASSSSGYEQYF. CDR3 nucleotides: TGTGCCAGCAGCTCTAGCGGGTACGAGCAGTACTTC.

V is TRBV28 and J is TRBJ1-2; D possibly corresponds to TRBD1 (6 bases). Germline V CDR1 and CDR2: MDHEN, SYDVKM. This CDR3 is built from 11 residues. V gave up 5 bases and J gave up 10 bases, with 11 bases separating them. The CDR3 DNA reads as TGTGCCAGCAGTACCGGGACACCCTACACCTTC. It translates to CASSTGTPYTF.

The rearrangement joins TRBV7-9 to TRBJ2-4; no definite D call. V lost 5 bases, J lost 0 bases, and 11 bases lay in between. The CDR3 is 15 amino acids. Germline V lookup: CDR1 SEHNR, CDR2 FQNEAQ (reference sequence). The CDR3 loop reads CASSLQTLAKNIQYF. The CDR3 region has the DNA TGTGCCAGCAGCCTCCAGACTCTAGCCAAAAACATTCAGTACTTC.

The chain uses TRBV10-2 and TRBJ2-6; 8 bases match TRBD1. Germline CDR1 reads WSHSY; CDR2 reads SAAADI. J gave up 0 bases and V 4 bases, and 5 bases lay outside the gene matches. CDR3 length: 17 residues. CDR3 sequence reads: CASSVGDRGSGANVLTF. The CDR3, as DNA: TGCGCCAGCAGTGTAGGTGACAGGGGCTCTGGGGCCAACGTCCTGACTTTC.

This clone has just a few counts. CDR3 loop: CASSLSRFVDRGGEQYF. The CDR3, as DNA: TGTGCCAGCAGCTTGTCGCGCTTTGTAGACAGGGGAGGCGAGCAGTACTTC. The J gene is TRBJ2-7, the V gene TRBV5-5; TRBD1 aligns across 8 bases. There are 17 residues in the CDR3. Trimming took 1 base from V and 6 from J; bases not matched to a gene: 15. Germline CDR1 is SGHKS and CDR2 is YYEKEE (reference sequence).

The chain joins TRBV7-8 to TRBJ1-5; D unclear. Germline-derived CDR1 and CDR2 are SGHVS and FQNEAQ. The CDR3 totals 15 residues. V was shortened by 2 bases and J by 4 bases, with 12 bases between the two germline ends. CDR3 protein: CASSLSMGGNQPQHF. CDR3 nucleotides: TGTGCCAGCAGCTTATCAATGGGAGGAAATCAGCCCCAGCATTTT.

In nucleotides, the CDR3 is TGCGCCAGCAGCTTGACGCCCTCGGGACAGGGGGCCTATAATTCACCCCTCCACTTT. Encoded protein: CASSLTPSGQGAYNSPLHF. The V gene is TRBV5-1, the J gene TRBJ1-6; 11 nucleotides align to TRBD1. This CDR3 spans 19 amino acids. V lost 1 base, J lost 2 bases, and 8 bases stayed unmatched. Looked up from germline, CDR1 is SGHRS and CDR2 is YFSETQ.

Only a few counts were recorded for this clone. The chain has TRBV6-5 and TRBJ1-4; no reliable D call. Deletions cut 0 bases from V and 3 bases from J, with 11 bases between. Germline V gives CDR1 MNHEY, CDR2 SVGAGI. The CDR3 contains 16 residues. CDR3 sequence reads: CASSYSQAMANEKLFF. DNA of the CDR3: TGTGCCAGCAGTTACTCCCAAGCGATGGCTAATGAAAAACTGTTTTTT.

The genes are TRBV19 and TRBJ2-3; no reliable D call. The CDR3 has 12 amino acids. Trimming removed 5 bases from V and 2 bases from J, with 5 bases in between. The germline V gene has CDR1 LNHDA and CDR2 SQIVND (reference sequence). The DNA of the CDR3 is TGTGCCAGTAGTGAGAACACAGATACGCAGTATTTT. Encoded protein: CASSENTDTQYF.

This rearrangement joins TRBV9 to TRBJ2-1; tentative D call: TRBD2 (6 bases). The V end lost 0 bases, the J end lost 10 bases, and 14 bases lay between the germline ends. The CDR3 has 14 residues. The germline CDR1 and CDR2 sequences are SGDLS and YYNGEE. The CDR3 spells CASSVDRDSGEQFF. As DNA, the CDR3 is TGTGCCAGCAGCGTAGATAGGGACTCCGGGGAGCAGTTCTTC.

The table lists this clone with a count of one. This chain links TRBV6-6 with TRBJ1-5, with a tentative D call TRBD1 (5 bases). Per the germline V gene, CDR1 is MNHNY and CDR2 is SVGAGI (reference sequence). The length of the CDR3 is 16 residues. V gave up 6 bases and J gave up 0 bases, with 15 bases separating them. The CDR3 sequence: CASSGEAGSSNQPQHF. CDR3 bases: TGTGCCAGCAGCGGAGAAGCAGGGTCTAGCAATCAGCCCCAGCATTTT.

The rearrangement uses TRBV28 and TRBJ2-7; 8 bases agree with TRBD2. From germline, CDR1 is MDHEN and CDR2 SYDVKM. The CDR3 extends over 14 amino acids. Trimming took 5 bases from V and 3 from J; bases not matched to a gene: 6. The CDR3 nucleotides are TGTGCCAGCAGTCCCCGGGGGGGATACTACGAGCAGTACTTC. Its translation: CASSPRGGYYEQYF.

The CDR3 loop is CASSLGGGRNTEAFF. The CDR3 coding sequence is TGTGCCAGCAGTCTAGGCGGGGGGCGGAACACTGAAGCTTTCTTT. The rearrangement links TRBV11-2 to TRBJ1-1; the D gene is possibly TRBD1 (6 bases). This CDR3 is built from 15 residues. The ends were cut back, 6 bases at V and 1 base at J, with 15 bases in the middle. From germline, CDR1 is SGHAT and CDR2 FQNNGV.

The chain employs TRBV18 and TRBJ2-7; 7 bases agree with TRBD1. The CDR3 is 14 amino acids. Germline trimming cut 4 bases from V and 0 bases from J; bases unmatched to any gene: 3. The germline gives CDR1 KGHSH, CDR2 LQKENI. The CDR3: CASSRDRSSYEQYF. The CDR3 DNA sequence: TGTGCCAGCTCACGGGACAGATCCTCCTACGAGCAGTACTTC. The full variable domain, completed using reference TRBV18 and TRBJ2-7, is NAGVMQNPRHLVRRRGQEARLRCSPMKGHSHVYWYRQLPEEGLKFMVYLQKENIIDESGMPKERFSAEFPKEGPSILRIQQVVRGDSAAYFCASSRDRSSYEQYFGPGTRLTVT.

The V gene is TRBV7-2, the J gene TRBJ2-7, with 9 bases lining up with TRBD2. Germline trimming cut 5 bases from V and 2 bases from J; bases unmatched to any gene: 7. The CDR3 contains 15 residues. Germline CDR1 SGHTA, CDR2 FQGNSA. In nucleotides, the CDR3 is TGTGCCAGCAGCCTTAGCGGGGGCGTTACCTACGAGCAGTACTTC. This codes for CASSLSGGVTYEQYF.

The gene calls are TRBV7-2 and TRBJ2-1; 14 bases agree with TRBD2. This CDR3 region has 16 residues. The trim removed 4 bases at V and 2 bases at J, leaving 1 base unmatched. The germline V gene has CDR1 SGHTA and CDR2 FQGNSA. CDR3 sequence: CASSWTSGGTYNEQFF. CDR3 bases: TGTGCCAGCAGCTGGACTAGCGGGGGGACCTACAATGAGCAGTTCTTC.

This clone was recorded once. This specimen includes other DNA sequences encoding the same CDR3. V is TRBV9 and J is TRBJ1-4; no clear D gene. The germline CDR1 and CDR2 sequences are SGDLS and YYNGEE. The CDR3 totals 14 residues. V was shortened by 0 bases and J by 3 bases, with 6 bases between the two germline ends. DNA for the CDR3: TGTGCCAGCAGCGTAGCGGGAGCTAATGAAAAACTGTTTTTT. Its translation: CASSVAGANEKLFF.

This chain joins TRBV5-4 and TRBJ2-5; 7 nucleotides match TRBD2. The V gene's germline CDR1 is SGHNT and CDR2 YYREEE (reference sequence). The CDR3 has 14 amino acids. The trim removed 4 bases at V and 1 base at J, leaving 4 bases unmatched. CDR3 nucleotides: TGTGCCAGCAGCCTAGCGGCCCTCCAAGAGACCCAGTACTTC. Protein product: CASSLAALQETQYF.

CDR3 bases: TGTGCCAGCAGCGTAGCCGGGAGTACGGGGATCTACGAGCAGTACTTC. It encodes CASSVAGSTGIYEQYF. The gene calls are TRBV9 and TRBJ2-7, with D possibly being TRBD2 (6 bases). In germline, CDR1 is SGDLS, CDR2 YYNGEE. The CDR3 length is 16 residues. V was pared by 0 bases and J by 3 bases, with 16 bases between.